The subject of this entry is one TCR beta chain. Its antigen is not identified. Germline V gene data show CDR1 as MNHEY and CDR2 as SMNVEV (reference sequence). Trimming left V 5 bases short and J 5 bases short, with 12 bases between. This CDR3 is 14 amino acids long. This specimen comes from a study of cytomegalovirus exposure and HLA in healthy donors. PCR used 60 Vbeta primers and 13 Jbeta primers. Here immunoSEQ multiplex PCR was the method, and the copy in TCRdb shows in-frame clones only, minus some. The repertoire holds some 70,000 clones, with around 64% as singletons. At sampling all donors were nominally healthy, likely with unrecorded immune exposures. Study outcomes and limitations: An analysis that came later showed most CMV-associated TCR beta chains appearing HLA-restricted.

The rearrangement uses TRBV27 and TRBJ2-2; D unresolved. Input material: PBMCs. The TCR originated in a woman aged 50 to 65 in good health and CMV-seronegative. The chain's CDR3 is CASSLSQRTGELFF. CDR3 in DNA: TGTGCCAGCAGTCTCAGTCAGAGGACCGGGGAGCTGTTTTTT.